This is a list of T cell receptor beta chains from one sample in a study of blood T cell repertoires in COVID-19. Assay used: immunoSEQ multiplex PCR; TCRdb lists only in-frame clones, some missing. Of approximately 500,000 clones in the sample, 70% to 90% were seen once. Sequenced input: peripheral blood. The receptors originated from a human donor in a cohort sampled during active COVID-19. Each CDR3 is given with its conserved first and last residue. Fields, in order: D gene, V gene, J gene, clone size, CDR3 protein, CDR3 DNA. A D gene is named only where the DNA matches it firmly. The size of a clone is reported for some rows only, either as once, few or many, or as a class for expanded clones.

D: TRBD2
V: TRBV4-1
J: TRBJ2-1
size: many
CDR3: CASGSSYNEQFF
DNA: TGCGCTAGCGGGAGCTCCTACAATGAGCAGTTCTTC

D: .
V: TRBV6-4
J: TRBJ1-1
size: few
CDR3: CASSDTVNTEAFF
DNA: TGTGCCAGCAGTGACACGGTGAACACTGAAGCTTTCTTT

D: TRBD1
V: TRBV10-1
J: TRBJ2-7
size: .
CDR3: CASSAGQGAGQYF
DNA: TGCGCCAGCAGTGCGGGGCAGGGGGCCGGGCAGTACTTC

D: .
V: TRBV28
J: TRBJ2-2
size: .
CDR3: CASTWAGGPGELFF
DNA: TGTGCCAGCACCTGGGCCGGGGGTCCCGGGGAGCTGTTTTTT

D: .
V: TRBV10-3
J: TRBJ1-1
size: once
CDR3: CATRGDLNTEAFF
DNA: TGTGCCACCCGGGGAGATTTGAACACTGAAGCTTTCTTT

D: TRBD1
V: TRBV28
J: TRBJ1-3
size: few
CDR3: CASSLRQGSGNTIYF
DNA: TGTGCCAGCAGTTTAAGACAGGGCTCTGGAAACACCATATATTTT

D: TRBD2
V: TRBV11-1
J: TRBJ2-5
size: .
CDR3: CASSSGLADATKTQYF
DNA: TGTGCCAGCAGCTCGGGACTAGCGGACGCAACAAAGACCCAGTACTTC

D: TRBD1
V: TRBV25-1
J: TRBJ1-6
size: .
CDR3: CASSDRGSNNSPLHF
DNA: TGTGCCAGCAGTGACAGGGGGTCAAATAATTCACCCCTCCACTTT

D: TRBD2
V: TRBV6-2/TRBV6-3
J: TRBJ2-1
size: .
CDR3: CASSYPSILAGGPNNEQFF
DNA: TGTGCCAGCAGTTACCCCTCCATCCTAGCGGGAGGGCCGAATAATGAGCAGTTCTTC

D: .
V: TRBV9
J: TRBJ1-4
size: .
CDR3: CASSSGLSQGTNEKLFF
DNA: TGTGCCAGCAGCTCCGGACTCTCCCAAGGGACTAATGAAAAACTGTTTTTT

D: TRBD1
V: TRBV30
J: TRBJ1-1
size: .
CDR3: CAWTGDRGLVTEAFF
DNA: TGTGCCTGGACCGGGGACAGGGGGCTGGTCACTGAAGCTTTCTTT

D: .
V: TRBV5-1
J: TRBJ2-3
size: .
CDR3: CASSLVMSHTDTQYF
DNA: TGCGCCAGCAGCTTGGTTATGAGCCACACAGATACGCAGTATTTT

D: .
V: TRBV9
J: TRBJ1-2
size: once
CDR3: CASSVDRGSGYTF
DNA: TGTGCCAGCAGCGTGGATAGGGGCAGCGGCTACACCTTC

D: TRBD1
V: TRBV10-3
J: TRBJ1-3
size: once
CDR3: CAINLGQGEPGNTIYF
DNA: TGTGCCATCAACTTAGGACAGGGAGAACCTGGAAACACCATATATTTT

D: TRBD2
V: TRBV6-5
J: TRBJ2-7
size: .
CDR3: CASRFRDYLYEQYF
DNA: TGTGCCAGCAGGTTTCGGGACTACCTGTACGAGCAGTACTTC

D: TRBD1
V: TRBV11-2
J: TRBJ1-2
size: few
CDR3: CASSLAGRGRGYTF
DNA: TGTGCCAGCAGCTTAGCCGGCAGGGGGAGAGGCTACACCTTC

D: TRBD1
V: TRBV24-1
J: TRBJ1-5
size: .
CDR3: CATSDFRDSFNQPQHF
DNA: TGTGCCACCAGTGATTTCCGGGACAGCTTCAATCAGCCCCAGCATTTT

D: TRBD1
V: TRBV7-3
J: TRBJ1-3
size: .
CDR3: CASSLDGQVGNTIYF
DNA: TGTGCCAGCAGCTTAGACGGACAGGTCGGAAACACCATATATTTT

D: .
V: TRBV27
J: TRBJ1-5
size: once
CDR3: CASSNIFEGREANQPQHF
DNA: TGTGCCAGCAGTAATATTTTCGAAGGCCGAGAGGCAAATCAGCCCCAGCATTTT

D: TRBD2
V: TRBV27
J: TRBJ2-5
size: .
CDR3: CASSTAGGRSETQYF
DNA: TGTGCCAGCAGTACCGCCGGCGGGAGGTCAGAGACCCAGTACTTC

D: .
V: TRBV7-2
J: TRBJ1-5
size: once
CDR3: CASSLELSFNQPQHF
DNA: TGTGCCAGCAGCTTAGAGCTCTCGTTCAATCAGCCCCAGCATTTT

D: .
V: TRBV4-2
J: TRBJ1-2
size: .
CDR3: CASSSEPDYGYTF
DNA: TGTGCCAGCAGCTCCGAGCCGGACTATGGCTACACCTTC

D: .
V: TRBV27
J: TRBJ2-7
size: .
CDR3: CASSPEATYEQYF
DNA: TGTGCCAGCTCGCCGGAGGCCACCTACGAGCAGTACTTC

D: .
V: TRBV3-1/TRBV3-2
J: TRBJ2-5
size: .
CDR3: CASSPPRTGTLGETQYF
DNA: TGTGCCAGCAGCCCTCCTAGGACCGGGACACTTGGAGAGACCCAGTACTTC

D: .
V: TRBV7-9
J: TRBJ1-1
size: .
CDR3: CASSLRGPTGNTEAFF
DNA: TGTGCCAGCAGCTTAAGGGGTCCGACAGGGAACACTGAAGCTTTCTTT

D: TRBD1
V: TRBV19
J: TRBJ1-5
size: .
CDR3: CASSPGTGVTQPQHF
DNA: TGTGCCAGTAGTCCCGGGACAGGGGTCACTCAGCCCCAGCATTTT

D: TRBD1
V: TRBV28
J: TRBJ1-2
size: many
CDR3: CASSPWDRGRDGYTF
DNA: TGTGCCAGCAGTCCCTGGGACAGGGGGCGGGATGGCTACACCTTC

D: .
V: TRBV6-5
J: TRBJ2-7
size: .
CDR3: CASSPPGRYEQYF
DNA: TGTGCCAGCAGTCCCCCAGGCCGGTACGAGCAGTACTTC

D: .
V: TRBV4-3
J: TRBJ1-6
size: .
CDR3: CASSQDVPGRNSPLHF
DNA: TGCGCCAGCAGCCAAGATGTACCAGGGAGGAATTCACCCCTCCACTTT

D: TRBD1
V: TRBV19
J: TRBJ2-1
size: .
CDR3: CASSTGQGNYNEQFF
DNA: TGTGCCAGTAGTACGGGACAGGGGAACTACAATGAGCAGTTCTTC